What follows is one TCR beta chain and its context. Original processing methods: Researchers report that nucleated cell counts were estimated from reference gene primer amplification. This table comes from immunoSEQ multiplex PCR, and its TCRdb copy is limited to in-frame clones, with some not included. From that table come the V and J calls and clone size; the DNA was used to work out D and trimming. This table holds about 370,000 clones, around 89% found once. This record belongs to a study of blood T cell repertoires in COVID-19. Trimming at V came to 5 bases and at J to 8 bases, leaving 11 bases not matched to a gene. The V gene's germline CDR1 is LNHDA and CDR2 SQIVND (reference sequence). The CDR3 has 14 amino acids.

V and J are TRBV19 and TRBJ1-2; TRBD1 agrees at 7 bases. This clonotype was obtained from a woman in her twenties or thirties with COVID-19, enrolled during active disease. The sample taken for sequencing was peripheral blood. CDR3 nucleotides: TGTGCCAGTAGTCTCGAAACAGGGGTTAGGGGCTACACCTTC. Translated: CASSLETGVRGYTF.